Listed below are T cell receptor beta chains from one sample, sequenced in a study of cytomegalovirus exposure and HLA in healthy donors. Repertoires were generated with immunoSEQ multiplex PCR, while TCRdb's copy carries only in-frame clones and drops some. Of about 140,000 clones listed, about three quarters were seen once; the top ten hold under 7.5%. The sample taken for sequencing was PBMCs. All receptors derive from a man aged 35 to 55 in good health and CMV-seropositive. Both conserved end residues are part of each CDR3.

v_gene: TRBV2
j_gene: TRBJ2-7
CDR3aa: CASSVGTTYEQYF

v_gene: TRBV28
j_gene: TRBJ2-2
CDR3aa: CASSLSTGELFF

v_gene: TRBV7-9
j_gene: TRBJ1-3
CDR3aa: CASSLERGFGDTIYF

v_gene: TRBV5-1
j_gene: TRBJ2-7
CDR3aa: CASSSPTSGGAYEQYF

v_gene: TRBV5-6
j_gene: TRBJ2-5
CDR3aa: CASNPRVVGETQYF

v_gene: TRBV19
j_gene: TRBJ1-2
CDR3aa: CASSNRGGYTF

v_gene: TRBV9
j_gene: TRBJ2-1
CDR3aa: CASSVASAGYGQFF

v_gene: TRBV27
j_gene: TRBJ1-5
CDR3aa: CASRGQGSNQPQHF

v_gene: TRBV7-2
j_gene: TRBJ2-5
CDR3aa: CASSHGLAGGQETQYF

v_gene: TRBV7-9
j_gene: TRBJ2-7
CDR3aa: CASSPGGSDEQYF

v_gene: TRBV21-1
j_gene: TRBJ1-5
CDR3aa: CASSKEGDRGYQPQHF

v_gene: TRBV6-6
j_gene: TRBJ2-2
CDR3aa: CASSAEHVNTGELFF

v_gene: TRBV5-1
j_gene: TRBJ2-5
CDR3aa: CASSLQGEETQYF

v_gene: TRBV6-6
j_gene: TRBJ2-6
CDR3aa: CASSPWPGANVLTF

v_gene: TRBV18
j_gene: TRBJ1-1
CDR3aa: CASSPPTGQGIGVTEAFF

v_gene: TRBV25-1
j_gene: TRBJ2-2
CDR3aa: CASSELGGREPGELFF

v_gene: TRBV5-1
j_gene: TRBJ1-1
CDR3aa: CASSAAGAANTEAFF

v_gene: TRBV27
j_gene: TRBJ2-1
CDR3aa: CASSAPGDEQFF

v_gene: TRBV4-2
j_gene: TRBJ2-5
CDR3aa: CASSQDIGLAGTETQYF

v_gene: TRBV7-9
j_gene: TRBJ1-2
CDR3aa: CASSFRDAHYGYTF